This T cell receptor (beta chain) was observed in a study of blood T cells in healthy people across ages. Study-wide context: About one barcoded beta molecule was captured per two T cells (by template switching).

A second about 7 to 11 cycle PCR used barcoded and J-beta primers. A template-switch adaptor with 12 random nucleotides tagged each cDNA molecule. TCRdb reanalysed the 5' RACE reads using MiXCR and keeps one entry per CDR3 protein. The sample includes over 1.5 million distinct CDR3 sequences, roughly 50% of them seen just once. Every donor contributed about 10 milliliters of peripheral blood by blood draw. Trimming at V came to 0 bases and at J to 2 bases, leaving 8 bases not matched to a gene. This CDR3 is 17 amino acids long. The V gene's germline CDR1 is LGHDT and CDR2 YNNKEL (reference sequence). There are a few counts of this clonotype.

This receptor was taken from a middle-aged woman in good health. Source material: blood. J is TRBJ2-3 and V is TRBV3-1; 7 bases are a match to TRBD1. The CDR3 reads CASSQDGDRAYTDTQYF. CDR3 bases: TGTGCCAGCAGCCAAGACGGAGACAGGGCTTACACAGATACGCAGTATTTT.